This T cell receptor (beta chain) stems from a study of blood T cell repertoires in COVID-19. Overall study context: Some COVID-19 samples were acute and others convalescent; all came from the United States, Italy and Spain. In each case, the material was cDNA or gDNA derived from T cells, B-cell-depleted T cells, or PBMCs.

As originally analysed: Nucleated cell number was recorded as an estimate derived from reference gene primer amplification. Profiling relied on immunoSEQ multiplex PCR, and the TCRdb table lists in-frame clones only, not all of them. V and J calls and clone size are as listed in that table; D and trimming were resolved from the DNA. The sample yields fewer than 75,000 clones, roughly 89% seen once. The CDR3 has 13 residues. Looked up from germline, CDR1 is SNHLY and CDR2 is FYNNEI. Trimming left V 3 bases short and J 4 bases short, with 9 bases between. Only a few counts were recorded for this clone. The specimen sequenced was peripheral blood. The J gene is TRBJ1-1, the V gene TRBV2; D unresolved. The receptor's source is a man older than 75 with acute or convalescent COVID-19. The CDR3 region is CASSDQAGTEAFF. The CDR3 DNA is TGTGCCAGCAGTGATCAGGCGGGCACTGAAGCTTTCTTT.